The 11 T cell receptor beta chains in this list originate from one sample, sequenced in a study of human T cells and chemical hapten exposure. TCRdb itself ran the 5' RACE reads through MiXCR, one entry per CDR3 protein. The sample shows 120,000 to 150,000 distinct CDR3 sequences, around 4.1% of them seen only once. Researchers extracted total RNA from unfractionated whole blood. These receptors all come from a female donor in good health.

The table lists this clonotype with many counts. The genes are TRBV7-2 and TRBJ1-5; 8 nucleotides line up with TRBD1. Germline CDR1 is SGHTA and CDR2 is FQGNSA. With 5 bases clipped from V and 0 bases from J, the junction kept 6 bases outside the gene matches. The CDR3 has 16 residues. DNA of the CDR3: TGTGCCAGCAGCCAGACGACAGGGGCTAGCAATCAGCCCCAGCATTTT. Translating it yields CASSQTTGASNQPQHF.

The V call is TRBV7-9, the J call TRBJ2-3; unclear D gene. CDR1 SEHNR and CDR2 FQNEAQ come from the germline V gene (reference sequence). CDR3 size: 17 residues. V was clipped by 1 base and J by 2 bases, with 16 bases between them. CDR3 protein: CASSLDGRGGITDTQYF. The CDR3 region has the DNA TGTGCCAGCAGCTTAGATGGTCGCGGCGGCATCACAGATACGCAGTATTTT.

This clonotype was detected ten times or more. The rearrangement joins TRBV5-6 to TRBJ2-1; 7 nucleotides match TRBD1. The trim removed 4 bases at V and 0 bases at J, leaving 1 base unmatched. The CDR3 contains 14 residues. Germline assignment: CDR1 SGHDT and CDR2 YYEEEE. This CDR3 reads CASSPGGSYNEQFF. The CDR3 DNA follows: TGTGCCAGCAGCCCAGGGGGCTCCTACAATGAGCAGTTCTTC. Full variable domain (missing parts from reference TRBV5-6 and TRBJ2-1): DAGVTQSPTHLIKTRGQQVTLRCSPKSGHDTVSWYQQALGQGPQFIFQYYEEEERQRGNFPDRFSGHQFPNYSSELNVNALLLGDSALYLCASSPGGSYNEQFFGPGTRLTVL.

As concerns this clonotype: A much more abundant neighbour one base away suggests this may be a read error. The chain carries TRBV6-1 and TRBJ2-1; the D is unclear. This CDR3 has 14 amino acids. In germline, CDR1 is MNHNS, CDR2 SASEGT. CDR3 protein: CVSSESPAHNEQFF. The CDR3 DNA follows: TGTGTCAGCAGTGAGTCTCCAGCCCACAATGAGCAGTTCTTC.

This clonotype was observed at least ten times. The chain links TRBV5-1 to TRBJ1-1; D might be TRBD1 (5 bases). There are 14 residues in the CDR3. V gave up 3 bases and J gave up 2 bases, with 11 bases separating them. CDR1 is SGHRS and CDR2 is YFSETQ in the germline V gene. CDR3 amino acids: CASSWTTANTEAFF. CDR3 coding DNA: TGCGCCAGCAGCTGGACAACAGCCAACACTGAAGCTTTCTTT.

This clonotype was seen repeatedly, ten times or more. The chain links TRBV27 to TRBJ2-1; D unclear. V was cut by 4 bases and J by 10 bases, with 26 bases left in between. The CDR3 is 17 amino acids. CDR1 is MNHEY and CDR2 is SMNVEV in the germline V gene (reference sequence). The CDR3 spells CASSYSLEDRHNEEQFF. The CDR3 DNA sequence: TGTGCCAGCAGTTATTCCCTAGAGGATCGGCATAATGAGGAGCAGTTCTTC.

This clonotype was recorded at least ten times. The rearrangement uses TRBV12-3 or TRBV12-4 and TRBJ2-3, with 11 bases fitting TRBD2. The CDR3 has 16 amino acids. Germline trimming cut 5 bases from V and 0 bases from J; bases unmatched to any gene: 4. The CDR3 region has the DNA TGTGCCAGCAGTCCCACTAGCGGGGGTAGCACAGATACGCAGTATTTT. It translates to CASSPTSGGSTDTQYF.

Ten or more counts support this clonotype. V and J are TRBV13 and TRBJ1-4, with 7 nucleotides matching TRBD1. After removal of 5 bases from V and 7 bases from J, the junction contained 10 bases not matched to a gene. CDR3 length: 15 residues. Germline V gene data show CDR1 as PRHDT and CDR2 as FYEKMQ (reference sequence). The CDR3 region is CASSHQTGRSEKLFF. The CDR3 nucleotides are TGTGCCAGCAGCCACCAGACAGGGAGGAGTGAAAAACTGTTTTTT. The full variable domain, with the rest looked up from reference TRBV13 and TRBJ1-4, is AAGVIQSPRHLIKEKRETATLKCYPIPRHDTVYWYQQGPGQDPQFLISFYEKMQSDKGSIPDRFSAQQFSDYHSELNMSSLELGDSALYFCASSHQTGRSEKLFFGSGTQLSVL.

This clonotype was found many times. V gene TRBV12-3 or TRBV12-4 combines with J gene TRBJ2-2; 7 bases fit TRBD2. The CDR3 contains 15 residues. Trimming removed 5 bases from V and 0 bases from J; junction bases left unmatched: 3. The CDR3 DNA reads TGTGCCAGCAGTAAGACTAGCTCGAACACCGGGGAGCTGTTTTTT. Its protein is CASSKTSSNTGELFF.

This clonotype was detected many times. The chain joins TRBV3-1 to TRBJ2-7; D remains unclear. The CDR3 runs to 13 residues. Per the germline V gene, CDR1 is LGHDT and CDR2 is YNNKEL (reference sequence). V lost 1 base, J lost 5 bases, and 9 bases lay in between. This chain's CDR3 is CASSQVGGNEQYF. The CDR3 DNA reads TGTGCCAGCAGCCAAGTAGGCGGAAACGAGCAGTACTTC.

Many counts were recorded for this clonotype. The DNA of the CDR3 is TGTGCCAGCAGCGCGCGACAAGCAACTAATGAAAAACTGTTTTTT. Its protein product is CASSARQATNEKLFF. The chain employs TRBV7-8 and TRBJ1-4; D is unresolved. This CDR3 is built from 15 residues. Germline CDR1 reads SGHVS; CDR2 reads FQNEAQ. V lost 5 bases and J lost 0, with 10 bases in between.